This TCR beta chain appears in the sequencing data of a study of blood T cells in healthy people across ages. Every sample yielded at least 6.5 million isolated PBMCs. The authors ran a second PCR of 7 to 11 cycles using a sample-barcoded 5' primer and a J-beta primer mix. In TCRdb, the 5' RACE reads were re-called with MiXCR into one record per CDR3 protein. The table records 700,000 or so distinct CDR3 sequences, over 40% of them present only once. Per germline, CDR1 SGHTA and CDR2 FQGTGA. V gave up 5 bases and J gave up 1 base, with 15 bases separating them. The CDR3 length is 16 residues. Sequencing was carried out using blood. The chain combines TRBV7-3 with TRBJ2-1, with a weak D call TRBD1 (6 bases). This TCR was sampled from a man at least 80 years old in good health. Here the CDR3 reads CASSPRTAVSYNEQFF. The DNA for the CDR3 is TGTGCCAGCAGCCCCAGGACAGCTGTTTCCTACAATGAGCAGTTCTTC.